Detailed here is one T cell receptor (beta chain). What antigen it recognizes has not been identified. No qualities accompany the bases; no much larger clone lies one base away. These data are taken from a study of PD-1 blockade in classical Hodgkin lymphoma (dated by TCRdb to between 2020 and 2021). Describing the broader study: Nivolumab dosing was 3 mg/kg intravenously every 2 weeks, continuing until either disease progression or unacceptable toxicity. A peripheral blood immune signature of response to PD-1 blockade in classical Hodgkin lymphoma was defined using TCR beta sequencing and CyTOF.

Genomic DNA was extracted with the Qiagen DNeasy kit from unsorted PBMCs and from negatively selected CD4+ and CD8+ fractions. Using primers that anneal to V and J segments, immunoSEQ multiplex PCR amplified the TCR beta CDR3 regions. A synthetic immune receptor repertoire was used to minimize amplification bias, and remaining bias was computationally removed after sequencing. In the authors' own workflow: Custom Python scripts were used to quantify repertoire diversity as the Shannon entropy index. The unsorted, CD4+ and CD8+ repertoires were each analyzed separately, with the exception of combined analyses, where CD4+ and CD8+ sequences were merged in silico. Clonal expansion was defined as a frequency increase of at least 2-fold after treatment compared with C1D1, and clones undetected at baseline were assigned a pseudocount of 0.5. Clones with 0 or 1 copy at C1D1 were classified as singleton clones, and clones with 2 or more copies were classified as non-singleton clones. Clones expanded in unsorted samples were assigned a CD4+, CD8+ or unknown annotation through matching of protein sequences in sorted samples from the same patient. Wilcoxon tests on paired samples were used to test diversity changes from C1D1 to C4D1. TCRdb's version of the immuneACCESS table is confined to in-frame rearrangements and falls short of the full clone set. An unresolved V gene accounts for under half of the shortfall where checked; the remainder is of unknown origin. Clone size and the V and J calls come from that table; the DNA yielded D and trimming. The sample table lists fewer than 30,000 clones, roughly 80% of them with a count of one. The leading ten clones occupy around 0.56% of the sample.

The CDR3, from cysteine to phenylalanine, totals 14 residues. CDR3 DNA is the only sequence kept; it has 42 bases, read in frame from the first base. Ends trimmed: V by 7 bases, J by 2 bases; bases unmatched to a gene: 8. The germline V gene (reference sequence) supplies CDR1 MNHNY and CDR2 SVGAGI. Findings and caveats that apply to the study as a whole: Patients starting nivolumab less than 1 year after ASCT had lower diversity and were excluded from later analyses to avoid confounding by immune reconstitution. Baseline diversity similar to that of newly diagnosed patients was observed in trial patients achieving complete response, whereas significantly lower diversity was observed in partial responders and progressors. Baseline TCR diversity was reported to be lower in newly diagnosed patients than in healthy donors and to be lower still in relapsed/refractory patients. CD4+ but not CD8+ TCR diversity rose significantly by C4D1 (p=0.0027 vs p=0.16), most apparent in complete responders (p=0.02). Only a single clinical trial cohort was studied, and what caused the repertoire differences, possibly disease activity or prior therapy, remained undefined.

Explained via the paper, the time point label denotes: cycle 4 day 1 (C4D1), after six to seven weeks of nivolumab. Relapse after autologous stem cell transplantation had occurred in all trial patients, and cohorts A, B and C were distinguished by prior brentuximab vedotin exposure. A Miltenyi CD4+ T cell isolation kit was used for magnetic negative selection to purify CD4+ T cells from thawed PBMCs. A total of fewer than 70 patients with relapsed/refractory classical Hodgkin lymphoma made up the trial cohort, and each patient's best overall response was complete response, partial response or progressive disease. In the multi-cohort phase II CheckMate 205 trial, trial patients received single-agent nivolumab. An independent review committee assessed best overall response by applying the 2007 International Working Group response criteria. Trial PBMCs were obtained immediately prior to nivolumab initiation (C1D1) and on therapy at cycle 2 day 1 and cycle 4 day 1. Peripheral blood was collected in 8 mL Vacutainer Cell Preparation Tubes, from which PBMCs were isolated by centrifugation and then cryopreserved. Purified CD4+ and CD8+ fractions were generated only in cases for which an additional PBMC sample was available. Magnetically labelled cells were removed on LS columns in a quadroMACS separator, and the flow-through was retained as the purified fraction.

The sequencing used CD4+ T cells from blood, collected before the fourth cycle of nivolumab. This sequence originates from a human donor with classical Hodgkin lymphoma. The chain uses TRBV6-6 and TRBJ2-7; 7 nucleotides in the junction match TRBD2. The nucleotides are TGTGCCAGCAACCCCAGCGGGGTAACCTACGAGCAGTACTTC. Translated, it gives CASNPSGVTYEQYF.